The 5 T cell receptor beta chains given below trace back to one sample, sequenced in a study of blood T cell repertoires in COVID-19. Some clones are missing from TCRdb's copy, which holds only in-frame ones; the method was immunoSEQ multiplex PCR. The sample includes 40,000 to 45,000 clones, 75% to 90% of them seen just once. Input material: peripheral blood. The receptors stem from a man in his fifties with active COVID-19.

The V gene is TRBV7-8, the J gene TRBJ2-1; a possible D gene is TRBD2 (5 bases). CDR3 length equals 14 residues. Trimming shortened V by 4 bases and J by 8 bases, and 15 bases separated the two germline ends. Germline CDR1 and CDR2: SGHVS and FQNEAQ. CDR3 region: CASSYGGVDYEQFF. The CDR3 nucleotides are TGTGCCAGCAGCTATGGAGGCGTCGACTATGAGCAGTTCTTC.

V and J are TRBV28 and TRBJ2-3; 8 bases agree with TRBD1. The germline gives CDR1 MDHEN, CDR2 SYDVKM. There are 16 residues in the CDR3. Losses at the gene ends were 5 bases for V and 6 bases for J; bases not matched to a gene: 13. CDR3 bases: TGTGCCAGCAGTCTCCAGGGGGCCCTTCGTCGGGATACGCAGTATTTT. It yields the protein CASSLQGALRRDTQYF.

The table lists this clone with a few counts. V usage is TRBV6-2 or TRBV6-3 and J usage is TRBJ1-6, with a weak D call TRBD1 (5 bases). The ends were cut back, 2 bases at V and 6 bases at J, with 8 bases in the middle. The CDR3 contains 14 residues. Germline V lookup: CDR1 MNHEY, CDR2 SVGEGT. CDR3 region: CASSYLQGNSPLHF. In nucleotides, the CDR3 is TGTGCCAGCAGTTACCTGCAGGGTAATTCACCCCTCCACTTT.

V usage is TRBV7-9 and J usage is TRBJ1-1, with 7 positions matching TRBD1. The CDR3 sequence is 14 residues long. Germline V CDR1 and CDR2: SEHNR, FQNEAQ (reference sequence). After removal of 8 bases from V and 1 base from J, the junction contained 7 bases not matched to a gene. As DNA, the CDR3 is TGTGCCAGCGGACGGAGGGGGCAGAACACTGAAGCTTTCTTT. It encodes CASGRRGQNTEAFF.

The genes are TRBV3-1 (or the pseudogene TRBV3-2) and TRBJ2-6; possible D gene TRBD2, 6 bases. The germline V and J ends were trimmed by 0 bases and 4 bases, with 10 bases remaining between them. Per the germline V gene, CDR1 is LGHDT and CDR2 is YNNKEL (reference sequence). This CDR3 contains 16 residues. The CDR3, as DNA: TGTGCCAGCAGCCAAGAGGAGGGGACGGGGGCCAACGTCCTGACTTTC. It translates to CASSQEEGTGANVLTF.